Below are 8 T cell receptor beta chains sequenced from a single sample in a study of T cell responses to AZD1222 COVID-19 vaccine. Sequenced by immunoSEQ multiplex PCR; TCRdb stores in-frame clones only, minus some. The table shows roughly 120,000 clones, with 86% occurring only once. Sequenced here: peripheral blood, sampled 28 days after the second AZD1222 dose. The receptors shown here come from an adult who received the AZD1222 COVID-19 vaccine.

This chain connects TRBV9 to TRBJ2-1; maybe TRBD1 (5 bases). CDR3 length: 16 residues. V lost 1 base and J 7 bases, leaving 18 bases between the germline ends. In germline, CDR1 is SGDLS, CDR2 YYNGEE. CDR3 DNA sequence: TGTGCCAGCAGCGTACCTAGACAGAGTGAAAGTAATGAGCAGTTCTTC. Protein product: CASSVPRQSESNEQFF. Full variable domain (rest looked up from reference TRBV9 and TRBJ2-1): DSGVTQTPKHLITATGQRVTLRCSPRSGDLSVYWYQQSLDQGLQFLIQYYNGEERAKGNILERFSAQQFPDLHSELNLSSLELGDSALYFCASSVPRQSESNEQFFGPGTRLTVL.

The chain carries TRBV5-4 and TRBJ1-2; D is ambiguous. V shed 1 base and J shed 3 bases, with 1 base lying between them. Germline values: CDR1 SGHNT, CDR2 YYREEE (reference sequence). The CDR3 spans 11 residues. The CDR3 bases are TGTGCCAGCAGCTTGTACTATGGCTACACCTTC. As protein: CASSLYYGYTF. Filled out from reference TRBV5-4 and TRBJ1-2, the complete variable domain reads ETGVTQSPTHLIKTRGQQVTLRCSSQSGHNTVSWYQQALGQGPQFIFQYYREEENGRGNFPPRFSGLQFPNYSSELNVNALELDDSALYLCASSLYYGYTFGSGTRLTVV.

The chain couples TRBV3-1 (or the pseudogene TRBV3-2) to TRBJ1-2; 11 nucleotides match TRBD1. Germline V gene data show CDR1 as LGHDT and CDR2 as YNNKEL (reference sequence). The length of the CDR3 is 14 residues. After removal of 1 base from V and 8 bases from J, the junction contained 3 bases not matched to a gene. The CDR3 DNA reads TGTGCCAGCAGCCAAGGGGACAGGGGGGTCGGCTACACCTTC. The encoded protein is CASSQGDRGVGYTF.

V gene TRBV29-1 combines with J gene TRBJ2-5, with D uncertain. CDR1 is SQVTM and CDR2 is ANQGSEA in the germline V gene. V lost 7 bases to trimming and J lost 1 base, with 19 bases between them. This CDR3 has 15 residues. CDR3: CSALGSAGAQETQYF. The CDR3 DNA reads TGCAGCGCCCTGGGATCGGCCGGCGCCCAAGAGACCCAGTACTTC.

The chain has TRBV19 and TRBJ1-5, with D perhaps matching TRBD1 (5 bases). The germline CDR1 and CDR2 sequences are LNHDA and SQIVND (reference sequence). This CDR3 contains 14 residues. V was cut by 8 bases and J by 2 bases, with 13 bases left in between. CDR3 protein: CASAQGQGNQPQHF. The CDR3 nucleotides read TGTGCCAGTGCCCAGGGCCAAGGCAATCAGCCCCAGCATTTT.

The chain recombines TRBV7-2 with TRBJ2-7, with D possibly TRBD1 on 6 matching bases. V lost 3 bases, J lost 0 bases, and 9 bases lay in between. This CDR3 contains 14 residues. Germline V lookup: CDR1 SGHTA, CDR2 FQGNSA. The CDR3 loop is CASSLGHSSYEQYF. CDR3 nucleotides: TGTGCCAGCAGCTTGGGACACAGCTCCTACGAGCAGTACTTC.

The rearrangement joins TRBV10-3 to TRBJ1-1; 10 positions agree with TRBD1. Germline-derived CDR1 and CDR2 are ENHRY and SYGVKD. With 4 bases clipped from V and 10 bases from J, the junction kept 9 bases outside the gene matches. This CDR3 has 14 residues. CDR3 nucleotides: TGTGCCATCAGTGGGGCCGGGACAGGGGACGGAGCTTTCTTT. Protein: CAISGAGTGDGAFF.

J is TRBJ2-1 and V is TRBV27, with 13 bases matching TRBD2. V was clipped by 8 bases and J by 6 bases; unmatched bases: 7. Germline CDR1 MNHEY, CDR2 SMNVEV (reference sequence). CDR3 length equals 15 residues. The CDR3 spells CASGFGLAGANEQFF. DNA of the CDR3: TGTGCCAGCGGGTTTGGACTAGCGGGGGCCAATGAGCAGTTCTTC.